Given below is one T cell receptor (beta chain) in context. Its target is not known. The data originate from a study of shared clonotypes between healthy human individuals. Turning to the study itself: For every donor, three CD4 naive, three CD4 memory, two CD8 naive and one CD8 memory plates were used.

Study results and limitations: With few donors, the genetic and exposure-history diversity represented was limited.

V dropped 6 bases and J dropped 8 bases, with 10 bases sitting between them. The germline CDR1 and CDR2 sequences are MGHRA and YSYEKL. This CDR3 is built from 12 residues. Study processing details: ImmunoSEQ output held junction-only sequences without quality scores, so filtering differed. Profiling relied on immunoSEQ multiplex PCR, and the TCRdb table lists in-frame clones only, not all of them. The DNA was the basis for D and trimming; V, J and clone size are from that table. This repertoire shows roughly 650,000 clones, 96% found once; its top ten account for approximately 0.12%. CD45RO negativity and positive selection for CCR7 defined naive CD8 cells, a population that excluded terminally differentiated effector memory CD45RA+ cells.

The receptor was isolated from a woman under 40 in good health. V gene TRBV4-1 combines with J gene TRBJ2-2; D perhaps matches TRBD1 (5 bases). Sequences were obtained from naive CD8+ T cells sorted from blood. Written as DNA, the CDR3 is TGCGCCAGCAGGGGCAGGGATGGGGAGCTGTTTTTT. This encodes CASRGRDGELFF.